This T cell receptor (beta chain) was captured in a study of T cell responses to AZD1222 COVID-19 vaccine. Comments on this clone: Its antigen is not known.

General observations from the study: Donors were largely white British and mainly female; clonal diversity was possibly underestimated. Spike-specific TCR breadth and depth were elevated following two AZD1222 doses.

CDR1 is SGHRS and CDR2 is YFSETQ in the germline V gene. The CDR3 totals 15 residues. Trimming cost V 5 bases and J 0 bases, with 12 bases left between them. Clones were sequenced by immunoSEQ multiplex PCR, and TCRdb holds only the in-frame ones, with some missing. The data show some 120,000 clones, just over 90% seen once. The chain has TRBV5-1 and TRBJ2-1, with D uncertain. The clonotype comes from an adult in good health. Sequenced here: peripheral blood, sampled on day 0 of AZD1222 vaccination. The CDR3 bases are TGCGCCAGCAGGTTAGACTTAAACTCCTACAATGAGCAGTTCTTC. Amino acid sequence: CASRLDLNSYNEQFF.